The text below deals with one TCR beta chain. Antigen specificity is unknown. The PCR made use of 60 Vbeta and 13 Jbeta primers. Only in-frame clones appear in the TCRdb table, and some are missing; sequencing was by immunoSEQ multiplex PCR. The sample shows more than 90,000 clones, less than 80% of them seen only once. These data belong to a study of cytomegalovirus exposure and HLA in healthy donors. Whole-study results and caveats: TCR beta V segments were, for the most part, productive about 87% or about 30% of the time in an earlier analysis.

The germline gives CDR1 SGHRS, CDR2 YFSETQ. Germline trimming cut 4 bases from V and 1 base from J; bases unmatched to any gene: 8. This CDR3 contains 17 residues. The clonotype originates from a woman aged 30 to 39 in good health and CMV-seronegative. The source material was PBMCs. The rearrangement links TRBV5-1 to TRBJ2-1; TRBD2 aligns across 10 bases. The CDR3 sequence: CASSANPAGGSYNEQFF. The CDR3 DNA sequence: TGCGCCAGCAGCGCTAACCCAGCGGGAGGGTCCTACAATGAGCAGTTCTTC.